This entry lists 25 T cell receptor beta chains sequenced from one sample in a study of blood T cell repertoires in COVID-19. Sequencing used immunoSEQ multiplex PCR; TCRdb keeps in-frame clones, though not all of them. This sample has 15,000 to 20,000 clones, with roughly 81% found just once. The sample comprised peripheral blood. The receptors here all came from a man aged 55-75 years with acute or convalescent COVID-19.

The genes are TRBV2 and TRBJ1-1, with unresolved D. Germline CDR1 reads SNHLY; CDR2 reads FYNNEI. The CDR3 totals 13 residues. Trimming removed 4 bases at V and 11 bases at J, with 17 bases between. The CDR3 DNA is TGTGCCAGCAGTGGGGCTGCCTACACGGGGGCTTTCTTT. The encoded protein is CASSGAAYTGAFF.

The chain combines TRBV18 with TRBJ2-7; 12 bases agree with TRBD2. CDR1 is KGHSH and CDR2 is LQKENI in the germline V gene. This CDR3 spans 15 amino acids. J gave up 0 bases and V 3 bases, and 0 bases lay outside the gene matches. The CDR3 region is CASSPGLAGSYEQYF. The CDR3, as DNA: TGTGCCAGCTCACCGGGACTAGCGGGCTCCTACGAGCAGTACTTC.

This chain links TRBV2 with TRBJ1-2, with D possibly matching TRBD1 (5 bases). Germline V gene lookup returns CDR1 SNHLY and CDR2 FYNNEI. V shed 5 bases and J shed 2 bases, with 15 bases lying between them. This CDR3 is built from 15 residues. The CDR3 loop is CASSFAGTENYGYTF. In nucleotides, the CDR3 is TGTGCCAGCAGTTTCGCCGGGACTGAGAACTATGGCTACACCTTC.

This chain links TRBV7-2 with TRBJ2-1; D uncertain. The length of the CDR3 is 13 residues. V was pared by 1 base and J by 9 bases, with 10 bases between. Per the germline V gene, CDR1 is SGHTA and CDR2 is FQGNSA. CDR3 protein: CASSLDTGGEQFF. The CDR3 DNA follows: TGTGCCAGCAGCTTAGATACCGGCGGTGAGCAGTTCTTC.

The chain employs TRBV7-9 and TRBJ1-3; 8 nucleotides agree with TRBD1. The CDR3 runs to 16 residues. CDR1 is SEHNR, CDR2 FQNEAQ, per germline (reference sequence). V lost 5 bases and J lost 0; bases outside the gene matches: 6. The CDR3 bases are TGTGCCAGCAGCCCCCCCGGACAGGGCTCTGGAAACACCATATATTTT. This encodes CASSPPGQGSGNTIYF.

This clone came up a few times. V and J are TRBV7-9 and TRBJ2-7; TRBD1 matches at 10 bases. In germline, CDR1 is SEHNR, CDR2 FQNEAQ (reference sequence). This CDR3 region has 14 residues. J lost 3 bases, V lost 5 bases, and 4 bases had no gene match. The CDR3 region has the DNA TGTGCCAGCAGCCGACAGGGGGCGGGCTACGAGCAGTACTTC. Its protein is CASSRQGAGYEQYF.

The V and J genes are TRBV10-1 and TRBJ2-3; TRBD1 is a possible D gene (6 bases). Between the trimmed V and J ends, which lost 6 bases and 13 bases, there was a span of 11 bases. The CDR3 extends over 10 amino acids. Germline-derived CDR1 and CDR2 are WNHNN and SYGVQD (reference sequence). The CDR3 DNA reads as TGCGCCAGCAGCGGGACACCGGAGTATTTT. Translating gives CASSGTPEYF.

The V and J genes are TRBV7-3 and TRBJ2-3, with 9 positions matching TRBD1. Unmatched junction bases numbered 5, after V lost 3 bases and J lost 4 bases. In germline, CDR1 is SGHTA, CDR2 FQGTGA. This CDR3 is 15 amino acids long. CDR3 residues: CASSFGQGRADTQYF. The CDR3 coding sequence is TGTGCCAGCAGCTTTGGACAGGGGAGGGCAGATACGCAGTATTTT.

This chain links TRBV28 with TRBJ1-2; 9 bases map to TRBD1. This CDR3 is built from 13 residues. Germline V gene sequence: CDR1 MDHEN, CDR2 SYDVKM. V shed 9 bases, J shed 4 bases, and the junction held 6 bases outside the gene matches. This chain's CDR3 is CASRGQGTYGYTF. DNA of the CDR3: TGTGCCAGTAGAGGACAGGGGACCTATGGCTACACCTTC.

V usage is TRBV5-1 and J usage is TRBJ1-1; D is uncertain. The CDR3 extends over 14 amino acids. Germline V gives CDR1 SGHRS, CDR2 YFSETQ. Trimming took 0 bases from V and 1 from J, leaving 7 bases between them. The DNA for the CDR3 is TGCGCCAGCAGCTTGGAGCCGCGGAACACTGAAGCTTTCTTT. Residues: CASSLEPRNTEAFF.

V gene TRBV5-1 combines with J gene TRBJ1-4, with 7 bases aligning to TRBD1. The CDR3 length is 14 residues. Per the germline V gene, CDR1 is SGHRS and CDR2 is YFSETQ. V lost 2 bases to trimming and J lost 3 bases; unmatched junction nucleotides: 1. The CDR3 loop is CASSFGQANEKLFF. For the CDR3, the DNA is TGCGCCAGCAGCTTCGGACAGGCTAATGAAAAACTGTTTTTT. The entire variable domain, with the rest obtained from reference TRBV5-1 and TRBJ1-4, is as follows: KAGVTQTPRYLIKTRGQQVTLSCSPISGHRSVSWYQQTPGQGLQFLFEYFSETQRNKGNFPGRFSGRQFSNSRSEMNVSTLELGDSALYLCASSFGQANEKLFFGSGTQLSVL.

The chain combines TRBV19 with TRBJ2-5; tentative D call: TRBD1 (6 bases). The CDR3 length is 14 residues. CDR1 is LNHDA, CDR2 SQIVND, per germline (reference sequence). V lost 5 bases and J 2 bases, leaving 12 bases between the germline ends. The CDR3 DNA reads TGTGCCAGTAGTCCCCTTGGACAGCAAGAGACCCAGTACTTC. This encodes CASSPLGQQETQYF.

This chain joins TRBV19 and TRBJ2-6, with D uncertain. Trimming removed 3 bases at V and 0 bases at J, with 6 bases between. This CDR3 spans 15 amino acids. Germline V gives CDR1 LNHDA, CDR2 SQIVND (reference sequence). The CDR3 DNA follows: TGTGCCAGTAGTATCAGCGTCTCTGGGGCCAACGTCCTGACTTTC. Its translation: CASSISVSGANVLTF.

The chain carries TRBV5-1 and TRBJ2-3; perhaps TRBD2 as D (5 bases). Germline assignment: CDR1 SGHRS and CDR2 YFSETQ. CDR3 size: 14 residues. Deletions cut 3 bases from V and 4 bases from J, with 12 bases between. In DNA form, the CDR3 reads TGCGCCAGCAGCTCCCTGCCCGGGGCAGATACGCAGTATTTT. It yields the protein CASSSLPGADTQYF.

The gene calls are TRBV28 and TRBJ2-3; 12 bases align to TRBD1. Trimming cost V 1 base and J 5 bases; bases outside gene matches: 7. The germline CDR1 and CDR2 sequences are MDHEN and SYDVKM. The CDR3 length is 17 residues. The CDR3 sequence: CASSLSGTGGREDTQYF. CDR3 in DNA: TGTGCCAGCAGTTTATCCGGGACAGGGGGCCGGGAAGATACGCAGTATTTT. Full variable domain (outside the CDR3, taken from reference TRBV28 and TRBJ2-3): DVKVTQSSRYLVKRTGEKVFLECVQDMDHENMFWYRQDPGLGLRLIYFSYDVKMKEKGDIPEGYSVSREKKERFSLILESASTNQTSMYLCASSLSGTGGREDTQYFGPGTRLTVL.

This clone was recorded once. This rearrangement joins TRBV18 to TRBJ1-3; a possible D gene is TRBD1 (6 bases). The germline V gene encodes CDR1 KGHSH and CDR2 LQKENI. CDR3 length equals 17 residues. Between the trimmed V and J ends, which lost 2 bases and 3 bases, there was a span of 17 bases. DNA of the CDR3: TGTGCCAGCTCACCATCGGGGGGCGCGGGAGTTGGAAACACCATATATTTT. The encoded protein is CASSPSGGAGVGNTIYF.

The CDR3 here is CASSQEVPGGILMNTEAFF. The CDR3 coding sequence is TGTGCCAGCAGCCAAGAAGTCCCAGGGGGGATACTCATGAACACTGAAGCTTTCTTT. The V gene is TRBV3-1 (or the pseudogene TRBV3-2), the J gene TRBJ1-1; 7 bases line up with TRBD1. This CDR3 is built from 19 residues. Per germline, CDR1 LGHDT and CDR2 YNNKEL (reference sequence). Losses at the gene ends were 0 bases for V and 0 bases for J; bases not matched to a gene: 13.

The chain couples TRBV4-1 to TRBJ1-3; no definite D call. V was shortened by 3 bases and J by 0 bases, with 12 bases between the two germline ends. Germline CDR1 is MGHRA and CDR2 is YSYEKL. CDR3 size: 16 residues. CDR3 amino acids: CASSHNPTSSGNTIYF. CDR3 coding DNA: TGCGCCAGCAGCCATAACCCGACATCCTCTGGAAACACCATATATTTT.

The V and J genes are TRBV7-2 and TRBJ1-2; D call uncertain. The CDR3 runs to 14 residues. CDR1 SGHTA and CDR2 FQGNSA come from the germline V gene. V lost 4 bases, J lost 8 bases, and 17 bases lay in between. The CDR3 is CASSYPGRAGGYTF. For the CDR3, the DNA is TGTGCCAGCAGCTATCCGGGCCGGGCGGGGGGCTACACCTTC.

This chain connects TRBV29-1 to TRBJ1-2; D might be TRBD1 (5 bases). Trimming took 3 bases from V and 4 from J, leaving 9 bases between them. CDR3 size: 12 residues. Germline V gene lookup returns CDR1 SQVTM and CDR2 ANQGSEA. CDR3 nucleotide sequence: TGCAGCGTTGACCGGGACTTCTATGGCTACACCTTC. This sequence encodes CSVDRDFYGYTF.

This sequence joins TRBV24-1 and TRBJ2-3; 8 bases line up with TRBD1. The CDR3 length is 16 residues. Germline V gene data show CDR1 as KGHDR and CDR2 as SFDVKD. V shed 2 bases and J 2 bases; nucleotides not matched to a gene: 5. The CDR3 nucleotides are TGTGCCACCAGTGATTGGACAGGGCGGGACACAGATACGCAGTATTTT. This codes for CATSDWTGRDTDTQYF.

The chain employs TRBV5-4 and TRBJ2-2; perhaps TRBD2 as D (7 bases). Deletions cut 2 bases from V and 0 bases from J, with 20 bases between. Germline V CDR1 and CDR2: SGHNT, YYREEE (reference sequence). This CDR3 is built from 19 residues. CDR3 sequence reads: CASSFGGQSLFANTGELFF. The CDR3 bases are TGTGCCAGCAGCTTCGGGGGGCAGAGCCTGTTCGCGAACACCGGGGAGCTGTTTTTT.

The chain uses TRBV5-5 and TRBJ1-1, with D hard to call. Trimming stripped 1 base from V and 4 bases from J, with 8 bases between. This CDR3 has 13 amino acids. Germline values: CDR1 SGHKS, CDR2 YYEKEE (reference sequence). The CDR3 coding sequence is TGTGCCAGCAGCTTGATCGGGAGCACTGAAGCTTTCTTT. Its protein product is CASSLIGSTEAFF.

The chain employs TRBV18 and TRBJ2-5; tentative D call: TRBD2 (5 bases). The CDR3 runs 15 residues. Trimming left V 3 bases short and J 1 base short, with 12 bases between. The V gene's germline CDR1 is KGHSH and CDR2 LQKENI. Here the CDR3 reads CASSPNRRGQETQYF. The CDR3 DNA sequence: TGTGCCAGCTCACCGAACCGACGGGGCCAAGAGACCCAGTACTTC.

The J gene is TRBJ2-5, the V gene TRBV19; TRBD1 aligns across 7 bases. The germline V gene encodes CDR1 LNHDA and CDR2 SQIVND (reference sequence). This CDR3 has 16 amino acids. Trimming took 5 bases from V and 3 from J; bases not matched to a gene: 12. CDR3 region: CASSALLQGIEETQYF. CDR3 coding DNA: TGTGCCAGTAGTGCCTTATTACAGGGGATCGAAGAGACCCAGTACTTC.